This record looks at one TCR beta chain sequence and its context. Its antigen specificity is not known. No base qualities exist here, and no much larger clone lies one base off it. This entry comes from a study of glioma-infiltrating T cells (dated by TCRdb to 2016 to 2017). Background for the entire study: The study sequenced TCR alpha- and beta-chain repertoires from glioma tissue, from non-neoplastic brain tissue and from matched peripheral blood mononuclear cells. Three low-grade glioma patients, 7 or 8 primary glioblastoma patients and three non-glioma patients contributing non-neoplastic brain tissue were included in the paired cohort. To gauge divergence between tissue and blood T-cell populations, every tissue-infiltrating repertoire was compared against the peripheral blood repertoire from the same patient. Paper-wide results and their limitations: In non-neoplastic patients, VJ-independent divergence between tissue and blood fell below expectation, whereas in all gliomas, and especially in low-grade gliomas, the divergence rose above expectation. Tissue and blood shared very few CDR3 sequences, a result attributed to high CDR3 diversity and limited sampling. Small numbers underpinned the group comparisons: under ten glioblastoma patients, three low-grade glioma patients and three non-neoplastic patients.

TCR alpha and beta CDR3 regions were amplified with the iRepertoire nested amplicon-rescue multiplex PCR (arm-PCR) platform from RNA. The input for one-step reverse transcription and amplification was about 90-400 ng of tissue mRNA or PBMC total RNA. Following bead purification, Illumina adapters were added by a secondary multiplex PCR, and the libraries were gel-purified between 200 and 400 bp. Internal 6-nucleotide barcodes were carried by the libraries and were used for demultiplexing. Libraries were sequenced on an Illumina MiSeq with 2x220 or 2x250 nucleotide paired-end reads. The paper's data handling went like this. Paired reads were merged with FLASH 1.2.11 and aligned to the GRCh37 human genome with BWA-MEM before extracting TRA and TRB reads. For V and J assignment, an IMGT-derived reference of cassette sequences and CDR3 motifs that included pseudogenes was used. Reads were translated in three frames, and productive CDR3s were defined by a C…FGXG motif without stop codons. Clonotypes were defined as unique combinations of V-J cassette pair and CDR3 amino acid sequence. Hamming distance filtering was applied to reads, with thresholds set by the sequence error rate of each sample in mapped regions. TCRdb redid the processing of the public reads, applying fastp at Q25 and MiXCR, and retained in-frame beta chains. Here each entry gathers all rows of one CDR3 protein and keeps the most common genes and DNA. TCRdb assigned the V and J calls; the authors' analysis was not used. In all, the sample holds approximately 130,000 distinct CDR3 sequences, and about 25% of those were seen once. About 30% of the sample is taken by the ten largest.

The germline V gene supplies CDR1 SGHDN and CDR2 FVKESK. A distance of 18 bases separates the germline ends of V and J, which lose 4 bases and 5 bases respectively. There are 15 amino acids in the CDR3, from cysteine to valine inclusive. Just the 45-base CDR3 DNA is kept, in frame starting at base 1. The TCR was taken from a human donor with low-grade glioma or glioblastoma, undergoing nonglioma brain surgery, or in good health (not recorded which). Input material: glioma tissue, nonneoplastic brain tissue, or PBMCs (not recorded which). The rearranged segments are TRBV14 and TRBJ2-7; the D call is possibly TRBD1 or TRBD2, each sharing 6 bases. The CDR3 region: CASSPKRGDKNEQYV. The DNA sequence is given as TGTGCCAGCAGCCCCAAGAGGGGGGATAAAAACGAGCAGTACGTC.